The T cell receptor beta chain under discussion was sequenced for a study of T cell responses to AZD1222 COVID-19 vaccine. Study-level findings and limits: Epitopes outside B.1.351 and B.1.1.7 mutated regions reportedly drew nearly half of spike TCRs. Donors were mostly white British, more females; clonal diversity possibly underestimated.

Comment on this clone: The antigen is unknown.

Second-dose timings of about 4 or about 12 weeks were pooled. The CDR3 length is 13 residues. With 5 bases clipped from V and 4 bases from J, the junction kept 4 bases outside the gene matches. Germline-derived CDR1 and CDR2 are SGHTA and FQGTGA. Clones were read by immunoSEQ multiplex PCR, and TCRdb kept only the in-frame ones, dropping some. In the table there are fewer than 130,000 clones, nearly 90% of which are singletons. Material: peripheral blood, obtained 28 days after the second AZD1222 dose. The receptor was derived from an adult who received the AZD1222 COVID-19 vaccine. The chain has TRBV7-3 and TRBJ1-2; TRBD1 matches at 7 bases. The CDR3 loop reads CASSASGGYGYTF. The CDR3 bases are TGTGCCAGCAGCGCCTCAGGGGGCTATGGCTACACCTTC.